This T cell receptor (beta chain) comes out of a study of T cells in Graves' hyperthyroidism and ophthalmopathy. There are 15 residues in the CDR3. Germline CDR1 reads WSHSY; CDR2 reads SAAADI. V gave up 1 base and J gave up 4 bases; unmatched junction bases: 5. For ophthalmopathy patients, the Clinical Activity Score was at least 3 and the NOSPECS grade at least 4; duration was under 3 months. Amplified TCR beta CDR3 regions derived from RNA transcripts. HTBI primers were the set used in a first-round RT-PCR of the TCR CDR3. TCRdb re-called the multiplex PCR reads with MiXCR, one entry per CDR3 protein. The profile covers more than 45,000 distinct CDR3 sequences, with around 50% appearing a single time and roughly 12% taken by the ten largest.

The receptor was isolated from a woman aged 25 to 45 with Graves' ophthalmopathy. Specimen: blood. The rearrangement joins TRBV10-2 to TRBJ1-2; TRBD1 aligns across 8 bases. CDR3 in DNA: TGCGCCAGCAGTGAGTGGGCAGGGGGCTTCTATGGCTACACCTTC. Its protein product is CASSEWAGGFYGYTF.